The source of this T cell receptor beta chain is a study of T cells in Graves' hyperthyroidism and ophthalmopathy. Amplification of TCR beta CDR3 regions was performed using RNA transcripts as template. The HTBI primer set was used in a first-round RT-PCR of the TCR CDR3. TCRdb recomputed calls from the multiplex PCR reads with MiXCR, one row per CDR3 protein. The sample lists 450,000 to 550,000 distinct CDR3 sequences, 24% occurring once. The receptor was isolated from a woman aged 25-40 years with Graves' ophthalmopathy. Sequenced sample: blood.

DNA for the CDR3: TGTGCCAGCAGCCCCGACAGCTTTCTCTACGAGCAGTACTTC. As protein: CASSPDSFLYEQYF. The V call is TRBV7-9, the J call TRBJ2-7; D might be TRBD1 (5 bases). The length of the CDR3 is 14 residues. Germline V CDR1 and CDR2: SEHNR, FQNEAQ (reference sequence). Trimming shortened V by 5 bases and J by 3 bases, and 14 bases separated the two germline ends.